This TCR beta chain was recovered during a study of cytomegalovirus exposure and HLA in healthy donors. Turning to the study itself: The 110 or so validation repertoires used a platform that matched the one used for the approximately 620 first-cohort repertoires, as a later analysis reported.

Turning to this clone: Its target is unknown.

CDR1 and CDR2 (germline): SGHRS, YFSETQ. The CDR3 covers 15 residues. Trimming removed 4 bases at V and 5 bases at J, with 16 bases between. The protocol was immunoSEQ multiplex PCR, while the TCRdb copy is restricted to in-frame clones and leaves out a portion. Of around 150,000 clones listed, 95% to 96% are singletons. Notes on the study in general: Overall, some 160 TCR beta chains were annotated as cytomegalovirus-associated. Usually a TCR sequence was rare, but some public TCRs were found in many donors. TCR clusters originating in the first cohort tended to co-occur in the roughly 120 validation repertoires, according to a later analysis.

V usage is TRBV5-1 and J usage is TRBJ2-1; D possibly corresponds to TRBD1 (5 bases). The specimen sequenced was PBMCs. This TCR was recovered from a woman aged 18-29 years in good health and CMV-seronegative. CDR3 residues: CASSPQTALNNEQFF. CDR3 DNA: TGCGCCAGCAGCCCTCAGACAGCGTTAAACAATGAGCAGTTCTTC.